The source of this T cell receptor beta chain is a study of a mutant IDH1 vaccine in newly diagnosed glioma. Study-level background: The treated group averaged approximately 42 years old and was about 62% male, roughly 40% female.

Germline V gene sequence: CDR1 SGHRS, CDR2 YFSETQ. The trim removed 4 bases at V and 5 bases at J, leaving 8 bases unmatched. CDR3 length equals 15 residues. Overall study findings and caveats: Immune responses arising from the vaccine appeared in approximately 92% of patients. Apparently unrelated to pseudoprogression were changes in the top peripheral T cell clonotypes.

Sequenced by immunoSEQ multiplex PCR; TCRdb stores in-frame clones only, minus some. The repertoire consists of approximately 54,000 clones, with 80% to 90% occurring once and the leading ten covering around 21%. Notes on this clone: Its antigen is not identified.

The time point is: baseline, week 1 (first vaccination visit). Indicated treatment: pre-vaccination baseline after standard-of-care therapy. Donors had new WHO grade 3 or 4 IDH1-mutant, ATRX-lost astrocytomas. This sample comprised PBMCs, obtained from a glioma patient treated with radiotherapy, temozolomide or both. The sequence was collected from a man between 18 and 29 years old with glioma. The V call is TRBV5-1, the J call TRBJ1-5; 8 bases agree with TRBD1. In nucleotides, the CDR3 is TGCGCCAGCAGCCCCGGACAGGGATTCTATCAGCCCCAGCATTTT. Protein: CASSPGQGFYQPQHF.